This note documents a single TCR beta chain sequence. The germline gives CDR1 SNHLY, CDR2 FYNNEI. The CDR3 runs 14 residues. V shed 2 bases and J shed 6 bases, with 13 bases lying between them. The entry originates in a study of blood T cell repertoires in COVID-19. Study at large: T cells, B-cell-depleted T cells, or PBMCs provided the cDNA or gDNA that served as material.

Here immunoSEQ multiplex PCR was the method, and the copy in TCRdb shows in-frame clones only, minus some. Of 150,000 or so clones listed, 83% are singletons. The chain links TRBV2 to TRBJ1-2; no reliable D call. The sequence was obtained from a woman aged 55-69 years with COVID-19, enrolled during active disease. Sequences were obtained from peripheral blood. The CDR3 here is CASSEIRPSHGYTF. The CDR3 DNA sequence: TGTGCCAGCAGTGAAATCAGGCCCAGCCATGGCTACACCTTC. The full variable domain, with the rest looked up from reference TRBV2 and TRBJ1-2, is EPEVTQTPSHQVTQMGQEVILRCVPISNHLYFYWYRQILGQKVEFLVSFYNNEISEKSEIFDDQFSVERPDGSNFTLKIRSTKLEDSAMYFCASSEIRPSHGYTFGSGTRLTVV.